This TCR beta chain was retrieved from a study of CD8 T cells in ankylosing spondylitis. Trimming stripped 0 bases from V and 3 bases from J, with 12 bases between. Germline CDR1 is MNHEY and CDR2 is SVGAGI. The CDR3 length is 17 residues. This clonotype was seen more than once but under ten times. Its antigen is as yet unknown. Study results and limitations: The authors reported significant enrichment of disease-linked clones in matched ankylosing spondylitis synovial fluid. Made up of several highly homologous variants, a TCR beta motif appeared characteristic of ankylosing spondylitis blood. A CD8+ phenotype characterized the disease-linked clones, which were relatively rare in peripheral blood.

Making the TCR beta libraries involved quantitative 5'-RACE with molecular barcodes. TCRdb recomputed calls from the 5' RACE reads with MiXCR, one row per CDR3 protein. Of nearly 250,000 distinct CDR3 sequences in the sample, around 32% were seen once. Sample: blood, either unsorted or a sorted T cell fraction (not recorded which). The receptor comes from a male donor with ankylosing spondylitis or in good health (not recorded which). The chain recombines TRBV6-5 with TRBJ2-6; D ambiguous. The CDR3 spells CASSYSIVGFGANVLTF. The CDR3 DNA is TGTGCCAGCAGTTACTCGATCGTGGGTTTTGGGGCCAACGTCCTGACTTTC.